These T cell receptor beta chains were read from a single sample in a study. TCRdb analysed the 5' RACE reads with MiXCR anew, one entry per CDR3 protein. The sample contains fewer than 25,000 distinct CDR3 sequences, around 30% of which appear only once. Sequenced sample: tumor-infiltrating naive CD4+ T cells sorted from the breast tumor. These receptors came from a female donor with breast cancer. The CDR3 runs from the conserved cysteine through the conserved F or W. A D gene is named only where the DNA matches it firmly. Only some rows state a clone size, as once, few, many or a class for expanded clones.

CDR3 DNA: TGCGCCAGCAGCCCCGGGCCAGCGGGTCAAGCTTTCTTT; CDR3 protein: CASSPGPAGQAFF; clone size: .; D gene: .; V gene: TRBV4-1; J gene: TRBJ1-1
CDR3 DNA: TGTGCCAGCAGTTTAAACAGGGTGCTTGATCAGCCCCAGCATTTT; CDR3 protein: CASSLNRVLDQPQHF; clone size: .; D gene: .; V gene: TRBV28; J gene: TRBJ1-5
CDR3 DNA: TGTGCCAGCAGTTACCCTAGCGGGGGGCTGTACAATGAGCAGTTCTTC; CDR3 protein: CASSYPSGGLYNEQFF; clone size: medium-sized; D gene: TRBD2; V gene: TRBV6-2/TRBV6-3; J gene: TRBJ2-1
CDR3 DNA: TGTGCCAGCACGACTTCGGCTCGGGGGCAGTTCTTC; CDR3 protein: CASTTSARGQFF; clone size: .; D gene: .; V gene: TRBV6-1; J gene: TRBJ2-1
CDR3 DNA: TGCGCCAGCAGCTTGGTCCAAGAGACCCAGTACTTC; CDR3 protein: CASSLVQETQYF; clone size: .; D gene: .; V gene: TRBV5-1; J gene: TRBJ2-5
CDR3 DNA: TGTGCCAGCAACCAGACAGAAAGCGTCCAGCCCCAGCATTTT; CDR3 protein: CASNQTESVQPQHF; clone size: .; D gene: .; V gene: TRBV3-1; J gene: TRBJ1-5
CDR3 DNA: TGTGCCAGCAGTTTATATCAGGGAAGCTATGAGCAGTTCTTC; CDR3 protein: CASSLYQGSYEQFF; clone size: .; D gene: .; V gene: TRBV28; J gene: TRBJ2-1
CDR3 DNA: TGCAGTGGCGTCGAAACTAGCACAGATACGCAGTATTTT; CDR3 protein: CSGVETSTDTQYF; clone size: .; D gene: .; V gene: TRBV20-1; J gene: TRBJ2-3
CDR3 DNA: TGCAGTGCTACCGACAACAGTGAGACGCAGTATTTT; CDR3 protein: CSATDNSETQYF; clone size: many; D gene: .; V gene: TRBV20-1; J gene: TRBJ2-3
CDR3 DNA: TGCAGTGCTACGGACACCCGAAGCAATCAGCCCCAGCATTTT; CDR3 protein: CSATDTRSNQPQHF; clone size: .; D gene: .; V gene: TRBV20-1; J gene: TRBJ1-5
CDR3 DNA: TGCGCCAGCAGCCCCGGGATGAACTATGGCTACACCTTC; CDR3 protein: CASSPGMNYGYTF; clone size: .; D gene: .; V gene: TRBV4-1; J gene: TRBJ1-2
CDR3 DNA: TGTGCCAGCACAAGATGGGGGGGCAATCAGCCCCAGCATTTT; CDR3 protein: CASTRWGGNQPQHF; clone size: many; D gene: .; V gene: TRBV2; J gene: TRBJ1-5
CDR3 DNA: TGCAGTGCCCGCAGGGGGTGCGGAGGCAATGAGCAGTTCTTC; CDR3 protein: CSARRGCGGNEQFF; clone size: .; D gene: TRBD1; V gene: TRBV20-1; J gene: TRBJ2-1
CDR3 DNA: TGTGCCAGCTCACCACAGGGCCTCTCCTACAATGAGCAGTTCTTC; CDR3 protein: CASSPQGLSYNEQFF; clone size: few; D gene: .; V gene: TRBV18; J gene: TRBJ2-1
CDR3 DNA: TGTGCCAGCAGCCGGACTAGCGGGAGTAATGAGCAGTTCTTC; CDR3 protein: CASSRTSGSNEQFF; clone size: few; D gene: TRBD2; V gene: TRBV6-5; J gene: TRBJ2-1
CDR3 DNA: TGTGCCAGCAGTTTAAGCCTAGCCCACAATGAGCAGTTCTTC; CDR3 protein: CASSLSLAHNEQFF; clone size: few; D gene: .; V gene: TRBV27; J gene: TRBJ2-1
CDR3 DNA: TGTACCAGCAGCCCAAGGAGCGCGGACCAAGAGACCCAGTACTTC; CDR3 protein: CTSSPRSADQETQYF; clone size: .; D gene: .; V gene: TRBV7-8; J gene: TRBJ2-5
CDR3 DNA: TGTGCCATCCGGGGAGCGGGAGCGTACGAGCAGTACTTC; CDR3 protein: CAIRGAGAYEQYF; clone size: medium-sized; D gene: TRBD2; V gene: TRBV10-3; J gene: TRBJ2-7
CDR3 DNA: TGCGCCAGCAGCTCAAGAACAGGGGCTGGGGCCAACGTCCTGACTTTC; CDR3 protein: CASSSRTGAGANVLTF; clone size: medium-sized; D gene: TRBD1; V gene: TRBV5-1; J gene: TRBJ2-6
CDR3 DNA: TGTGCCAGCAGTGAATACAACAGTGGTAATGAAAAACTGTTTTTT; CDR3 protein: CASSEYNSGNEKLFF; clone size: many; D gene: .; V gene: TRBV25-1; J gene: TRBJ1-4
CDR3 DNA: TGTGCCAGCAGTGAAGTTAATGAAAAACTGTTTTTT; CDR3 protein: CASSEVNEKLFF; clone size: .; D gene: .; V gene: TRBV25-1; J gene: TRBJ1-4
CDR3 DNA: TGCAGTGCTGGCCTAAACACTGAAGCTTTCTTT; CDR3 protein: CSAGLNTEAFF; clone size: medium-sized; D gene: .; V gene: TRBV20-1; J gene: TRBJ1-1
CDR3 DNA: TGTGCCAGCAGCTCTAGGGGGCCCACTAATGAAAAACTGTTTTTT; CDR3 protein: CASSSRGPTNEKLFF; clone size: few; D gene: TRBD1; V gene: TRBV3-1; J gene: TRBJ1-4
CDR3 DNA: TGTGCCTGGAGTGTAGGCAGGGCCTACGAGCAGTACTTC; CDR3 protein: CAWSVGRAYEQYF; clone size: few; D gene: .; V gene: TRBV30; J gene: TRBJ2-7
CDR3 DNA: TGCAGTGCTAGCCGCTCCCTCGGCAATGAAAAACTGTTTTTT; CDR3 protein: CSASRSLGNEKLFF; clone size: medium-sized; D gene: .; V gene: TRBV20-1; J gene: TRBJ1-4
CDR3 DNA: TGCAGTGCTAGAGAGGGGGGACAGGGTACCACTGAAGCTTTCTTT; CDR3 protein: CSAREGGQGTTEAFF; clone size: many; D gene: TRBD1; V gene: TRBV20-1; J gene: TRBJ1-1
CDR3 DNA: TGTGCCAGCAGGTACGGCCGGTTGAACACTGAAGCTTTCTTT; CDR3 protein: CASRYGRLNTEAFF; clone size: many; D gene: .; V gene: TRBV6-5; J gene: TRBJ1-1
CDR3 DNA: TGTGCCAGCAGTTACGGGACTTCTAGCAACACAGATACGCAGTATTTT; CDR3 protein: CASSYGTSSNTDTQYF; clone size: many; D gene: .; V gene: TRBV6-5; J gene: TRBJ2-3
CDR3 DNA: TGTGCCAGCAGCGAGACAGGGGGCCAGCCCCAGCATTTT; CDR3 protein: CASSETGGQPQHF; clone size: .; D gene: TRBD1; V gene: TRBV7-9; J gene: TRBJ1-5
CDR3 DNA: TGCAGCGTTGAAGCACCAGGGATAGTTAAGCAGTTCTTC; CDR3 protein: CSVEAPGIVKQFF; clone size: medium-sized; D gene: .; V gene: TRBV29-1; J gene: TRBJ2-1
CDR3 DNA: TGTGCCACCAGCAGAGCGGGTCCCAGGGCGGGTCAGCCCCAGCATTTT; CDR3 protein: CATSRAGPRAGQPQHF; clone size: medium-sized; D gene: .; V gene: TRBV15; J gene: TRBJ1-5
CDR3 DNA: TGCAGTGCTAGGGTTGAAGGGGTACGTTCACCCCTCCACTTT; CDR3 protein: CSARVEGVRSPLHF; clone size: many; D gene: .; V gene: TRBV20-1; J gene: TRBJ1-6
CDR3 DNA: TGTGCCAGCAGCTGGGGGCCCTTGAGGGGCAATGAGCAGTTCTTC; CDR3 protein: CASSWGPLRGNEQFF; clone size: many; D gene: .; V gene: TRBV7-2; J gene: TRBJ2-1
CDR3 DNA: TGTGCCAGCACCCGAGACAGGGCCAACACAGATACGCAGTATTTT; CDR3 protein: CASTRDRANTDTQYF; clone size: many; D gene: TRBD1; V gene: TRBV12-3/TRBV12-4; J gene: TRBJ2-3
CDR3 DNA: TGTGCCAGCAGTGAGGGACTAGAGGGCATTCAGTACTTC; CDR3 protein: CASSEGLEGIQYF; clone size: many; D gene: TRBD2; V gene: TRBV2; J gene: TRBJ2-4
CDR3 DNA: TGCGCCAGCAGCTTGGAAGGGACAGAAGATCAGCCCCAGCATTTT; CDR3 protein: CASSLEGTEDQPQHF; clone size: many; D gene: TRBD1; V gene: TRBV5-1; J gene: TRBJ1-5
CDR3 DNA: TGTGCCAGCAGTTCCCTGGGGTCTAGGGGAAACACTGAAGCTTTCTTT; CDR3 protein: CASSSLGSRGNTEAFF; clone size: once; D gene: .; V gene: TRBV6-5; J gene: TRBJ1-1
CDR3 DNA: TGTGCCAGCGCTGGTACGGCTGTGACTAGTGAAAATTACTACAATGAGCAGTTCTTC; CDR3 protein: CASAGTAVTSENYYNEQFF; clone size: many; D gene: .; V gene: TRBV27; J gene: TRBJ2-1
CDR3 DNA: TGTGCCAGCACACTCGGGGCAGAGACCCAGTACTTC; CDR3 protein: CASTLGAETQYF; clone size: medium-sized; D gene: .; V gene: TRBV12-3/TRBV12-4; J gene: TRBJ2-5
CDR3 DNA: TGTGCCAGCGGTGAATCCAGGACCCACTCCTATAATTCACCCCTCCACTTT; CDR3 protein: CASGESRTHSYNSPLHF; clone size: .; D gene: .; V gene: TRBV6-5; J gene: TRBJ1-6
CDR3 DNA: TGCAGTGCTAGAACTAACAGGGGGCCTTCGCCCCAGCATTTT; CDR3 protein: CSARTNRGPSPQHF; clone size: .; D gene: TRBD1; V gene: TRBV20-1; J gene: TRBJ1-5
CDR3 DNA: TGCAGTGTCTGGATCCGGGACTACTCCTACAATGAGCAGTTCTTC; CDR3 protein: CSVWIRDYSYNEQFF; clone size: many; D gene: TRBD2; V gene: TRBV20-1; J gene: TRBJ2-1
CDR3 DNA: TGTGCCAGCAGCCCTTGGGTAATGGCAGCTTTCTTT; CDR3 protein: CASSPWVMAAFF; clone size: .; D gene: .; V gene: TRBV6-6; J gene: TRBJ1-1
CDR3 DNA: TGTGCCAGCAGCGTAGAGGGACAGGGGTACACTGAAGCTTTCTTT; CDR3 protein: CASSVEGQGYTEAFF; clone size: .; D gene: TRBD1; V gene: TRBV9; J gene: TRBJ1-1
CDR3 DNA: TGTGCCAGCAGTTACTCGGGCGGGAGGCCCATGAATGAGCAGTTCTTC; CDR3 protein: CASSYSGGRPMNEQFF; clone size: few; D gene: TRBD2; V gene: TRBV6-5; J gene: TRBJ2-1
CDR3 DNA: TGTGCCAGCAGCCTCCAAGGGGCGTCGAACATTCAGTACTTC; CDR3 protein: CASSLQGASNIQYF; clone size: .; D gene: .; V gene: TRBV5-4; J gene: TRBJ2-4